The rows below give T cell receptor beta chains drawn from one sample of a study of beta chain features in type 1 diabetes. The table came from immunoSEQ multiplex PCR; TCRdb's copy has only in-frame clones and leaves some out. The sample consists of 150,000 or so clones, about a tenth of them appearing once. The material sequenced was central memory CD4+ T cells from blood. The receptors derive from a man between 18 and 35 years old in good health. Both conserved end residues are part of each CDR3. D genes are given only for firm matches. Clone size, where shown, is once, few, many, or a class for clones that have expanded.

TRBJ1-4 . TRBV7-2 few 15 TGTGCCAGCAGCTTAGATGGGGCGCGGGGTGAAAAACTGTTTTTT CASSLDGARGEKLFF
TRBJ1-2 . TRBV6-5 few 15 TGTGCCAGCAGTACCCCCCGCCTAAGGAGCTATGGCTACACCTTC CASSTPRLRSYGYTF
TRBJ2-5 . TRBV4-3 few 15 TGCGCCAGCAGCCAAGACGGGTCCCCGGGGGAGACCCAGTACTTC CASSQDGSPGETQYF
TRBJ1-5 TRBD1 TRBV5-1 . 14 TGCGCCAGCAGCCCGACAGGGAGCAATCAGCCCCAGCATTTT CASSPTGSNQPQHF
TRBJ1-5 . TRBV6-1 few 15 TGTGCCAGCAGTGTGCCAGGGAATAGCAATCAGCCCCAGCATTTT CASSVPGNSNQPQHF
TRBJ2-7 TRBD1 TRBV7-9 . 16 TGTGCCAGCAGCTTACCCATCGGACAGGGGAAGGACGAGCAGTACTTC CASSLPIGQGKDEQYF
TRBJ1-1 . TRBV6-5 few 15 TGTGCCAGCAGTTACTCGGAAAGAGGGGGGGCTGAAGCTTTCTTT CASSYSERGGAEAFF
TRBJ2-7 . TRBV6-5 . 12 TGTGCCAGCAGTTACTACATGTACGAGCAGTACTTC CASSYYMYEQYF
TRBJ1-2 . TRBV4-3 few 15 TGCGCCAGCAGCCAAGCTGATGGCAGAAACTATGGCTACACCTTC CASSQADGRNYGYTF
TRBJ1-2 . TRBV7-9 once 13 TGTGCCAGCAGCTTATCGGCAGGGATTGGCTACACCTTC CASSLSAGIGYTF
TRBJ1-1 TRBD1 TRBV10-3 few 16 TGTGCCATCAAGTCCAGGGGGCCGGCGGGGGACACTGAAGCTTTCTTT CAIKSRGPAGDTEAFF
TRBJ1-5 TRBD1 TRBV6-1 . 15 TGTGCCAGCAGTGAAGCCACAGGGGGCAAGCAGCCCCAGCATTTT CASSEATGGKQPQHF
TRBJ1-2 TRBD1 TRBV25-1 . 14 TGTGCCAGCAGTTCATCGGACAGGCTTGTTGGCTACACCTTC CASSSSDRLVGYTF
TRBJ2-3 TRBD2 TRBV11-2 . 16 TGTGCCAGCAGCTTAGCAGTGGGGGGGAGCACAGATACGCAGTATTTT CASSLAVGGSTDTQYF
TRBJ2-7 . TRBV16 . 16 TGTGCCAGCAGCCAATCGCTCCCCTGGACTATCTACGAGCAGTACTTC CASSQSLPWTIYEQYF
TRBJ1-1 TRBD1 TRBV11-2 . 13 TGTGCCAGCAGCTTAGATGGACAGGGGAAAGCTTTCTTT CASSLDGQGKAFF
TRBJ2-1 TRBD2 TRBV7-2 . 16 TGTGCCAGCAGGGCTAGCGGGGGATCCTCCTACAATGAGCAGTTCTTC CASRASGGSSYNEQFF
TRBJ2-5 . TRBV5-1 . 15 TGCGCCAGCAGCTTGACCGGGACTTATCAAGAGACCCAGTACTTC CASSLTGTYQETQYF
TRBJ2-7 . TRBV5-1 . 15 TGCGCCAGCAGTTTCCTCCCGCAGGCCTCCTACGAGCAGTACTTC CASSFLPQASYEQYF
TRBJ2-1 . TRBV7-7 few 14 TGTGCCAGCAGCCCGGGGACAACATACAATGAGCAGTTCTTC CASSPGTTYNEQFF
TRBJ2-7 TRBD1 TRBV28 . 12 TGTGCCAGCAGAACAGGGGGCGCAGAGCAGTACTTC CASRTGGAEQYF
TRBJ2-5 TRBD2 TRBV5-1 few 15 TGCGCCAGCAGCTACCGCGGCGGGAGTGAAGAGACCCAGTACTTC CASSYRGGSEETQYF
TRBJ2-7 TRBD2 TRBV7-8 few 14 TGTGCCAGCAGCTTGGCGGGGGGGCCCTACGAGCAGTACTTC CASSLAGGPYEQYF
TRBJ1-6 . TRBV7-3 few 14 TGTGCCAGCAGCTTACTACCAGCGAATTCACCCCTCCACTTT CASSLLPANSPLHF
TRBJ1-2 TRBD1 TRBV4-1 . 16 TGCGCCAGCAGCCAAGCCCGATCGGGACAGACCTATGGCTACACCTTC CASSQARSGQTYGYTF
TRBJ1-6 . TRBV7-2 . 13 TGTGCCAGCCAGGGTTCCTATAATTCACCCCTCCACTTT CASQGSYNSPLHF
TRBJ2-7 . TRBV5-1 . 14 TGCGCCAGCAGCTTGGCCGGGAGCTCCTACGAGCAGTACTTC CASSLAGSSYEQYF
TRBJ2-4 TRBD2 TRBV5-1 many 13 TGCGCCAGCAGCTTGCGGGGGGACGACATTCAGTACTTC CASSLRGDDIQYF
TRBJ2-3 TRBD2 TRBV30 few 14 TGTGCCTGGAGCCCGCGGGGGAGCACAGATACGCAGTATTTT CAWSPRGSTDTQYF
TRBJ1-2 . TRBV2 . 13 TGTGCCAGCAGTGACGGTTTCCTCTATGGCTACACCTTC CASSDGFLYGYTF
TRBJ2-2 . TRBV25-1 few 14 TGTGCCAGCAGTGGTAGCGGTCGTACCGGGGAGCTGTTTTTT CASSGSGRTGELFF
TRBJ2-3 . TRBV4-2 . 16 TGTGCCAGCAGCCGCATAAGCGGCGGATACACAGATACGCAGTATTTT CASSRISGGYTDTQYF
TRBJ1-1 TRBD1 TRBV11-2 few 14 TGTGCCAGCAGCCGAAAGGACAGGGACACTGAAGCTTTCTTT CASSRKDRDTEAFF
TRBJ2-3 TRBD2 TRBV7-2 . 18 TGTGCCAGCAGCCCAACCGGGACTAGCGGGGGATTCACAGATACGCAGTATTTT CASSPTGTSGGFTDTQYF
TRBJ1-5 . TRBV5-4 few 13 TGTGCCAGCAGCTTAAACGGGGGTCAGCCCCAGCATTTT CASSLNGGQPQHF
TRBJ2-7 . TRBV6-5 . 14 TGTGCCAGCAGTAACCCAGGGCCGACTTACGAGCAGTACTTC CASSNPGPTYEQYF
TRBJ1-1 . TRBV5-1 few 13 TGCGCCAGCAAGGCGGGGCCGAACACTGAAGCTTTCTTT CASKAGPNTEAFF
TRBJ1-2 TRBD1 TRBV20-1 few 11 TGCAGTGCTACGGACAGGGGGGGCTACACCTTC CSATDRGGYTF
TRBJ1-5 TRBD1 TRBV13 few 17 TGTGCCAGCAGCCGGGGGGGACAGGGGGGACGGAATCAGCCCCAGCATTTT CASSRGGQGGRNQPQHF
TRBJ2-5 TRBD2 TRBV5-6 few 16 TGTGCCAGCAGCTGGACTAGCGGGGGGGCCCAAGAGACCCAGTACTTC CASSWTSGGAQETQYF
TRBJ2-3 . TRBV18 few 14 TGTGCCAGCTCACCACAACAGAGCACAGATACGCAGTATTTT CASSPQQSTDTQYF
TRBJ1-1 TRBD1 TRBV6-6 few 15 TGTGCCAGCAGTTATCCGGACAGGGGCAACACTGAAGCTTTCTTT CASSYPDRGNTEAFF
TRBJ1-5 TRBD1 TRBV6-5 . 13 TGTGCCAGCAGAGGACAGGGGGGTCAGCCCCAGCATTTT CASRGQGGQPQHF
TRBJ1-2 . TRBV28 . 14 TGTGCCAGCAGTTTAAGGGGGGGCTGGTATGGCTACACCTTC CASSLRGGWYGYTF
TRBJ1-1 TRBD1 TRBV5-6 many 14 TGTGCCAGCAGCCTCCCGACAGGGTGGACTGAAGCTTTCTTT CASSLPTGWTEAFF
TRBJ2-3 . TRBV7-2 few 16 TGTGCCAGCAGCCTCGGACAGACCTCCCACACAGATACGCAGTATTTT CASSLGQTSHTDTQYF
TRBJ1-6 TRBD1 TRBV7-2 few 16 TGTGCCAGCAGCCCAAAACCGGGACAGGGAGGTTCACCCCTCCACTTT CASSPKPGQGGSPLHF
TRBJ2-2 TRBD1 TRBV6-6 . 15 TGTGCCAGCACCTACAGGGGACAGGGGTCCGGGGAGCTGTTTTTT CASTYRGQGSGELFF
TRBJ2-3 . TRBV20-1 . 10 TGCAGTGCTAGGCTAAATACGCAGTATTTT CSARLNTQYF
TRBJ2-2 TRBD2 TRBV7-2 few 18 TGTGCCAGCAGCTTGAGTTCCGCTAGCGGGGGGCGTGCCGGGGAGCTGTTTTTT CASSLSSASGGRAGELFF
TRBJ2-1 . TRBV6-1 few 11 TGTGCCAGCCGGTGGTGGAATGAGCAGTTCTTC CASRWWNEQFF